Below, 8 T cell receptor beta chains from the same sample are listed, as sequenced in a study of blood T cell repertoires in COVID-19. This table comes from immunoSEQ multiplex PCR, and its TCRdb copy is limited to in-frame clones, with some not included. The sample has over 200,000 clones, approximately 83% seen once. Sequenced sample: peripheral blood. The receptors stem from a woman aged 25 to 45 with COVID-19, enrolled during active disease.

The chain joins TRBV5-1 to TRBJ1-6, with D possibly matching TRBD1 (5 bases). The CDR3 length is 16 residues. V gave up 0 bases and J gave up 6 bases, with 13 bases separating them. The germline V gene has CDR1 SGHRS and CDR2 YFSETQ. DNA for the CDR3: TGCGCCAGCAGCTTGGAAGCGGGGGGGGTTAATTCACCCCTCCACTTT. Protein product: CASSLEAGGVNSPLHF.

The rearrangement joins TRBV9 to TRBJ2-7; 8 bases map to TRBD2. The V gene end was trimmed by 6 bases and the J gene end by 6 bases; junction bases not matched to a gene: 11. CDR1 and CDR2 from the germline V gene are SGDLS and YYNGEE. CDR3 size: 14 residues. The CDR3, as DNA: TGTGCCAGCAACGGGGGGGGCGCCCGTGGCGAGCAGTACTTC. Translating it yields CASNGGGARGEQYF.

The CDR3 sequence is CASSQLRGNEQFF. The CDR3 DNA sequence: TGTGCCAGCAGCCAGCTCAGGGGGAATGAGCAGTTCTTC. The rearrangement uses TRBV4-2 and TRBJ2-1, with TRBD1 matching 7 bases. Trimming at V came to 3 bases and at J to 7 bases, leaving 3 bases not matched to a gene. The CDR3 is 13 amino acids. Germline V gene lookup returns CDR1 LGHNA and CDR2 YNFKEQ.

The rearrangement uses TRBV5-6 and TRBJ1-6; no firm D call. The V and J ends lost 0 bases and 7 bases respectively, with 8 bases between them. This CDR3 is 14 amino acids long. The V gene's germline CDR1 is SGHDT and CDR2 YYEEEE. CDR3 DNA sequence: TGTGCCAGCAGCTTGGGTCGGTTCAATTCACCCCTCCACTTT. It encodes CASSLGRFNSPLHF.

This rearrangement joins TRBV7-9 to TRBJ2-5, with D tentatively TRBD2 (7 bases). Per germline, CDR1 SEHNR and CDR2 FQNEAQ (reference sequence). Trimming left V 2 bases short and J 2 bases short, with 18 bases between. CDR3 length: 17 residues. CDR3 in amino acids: CASSLYLGGDGQETQYF. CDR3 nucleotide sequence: TGTGCCAGCAGCTTATATTTAGGGGGGGACGGACAAGAGACCCAGTACTTC.

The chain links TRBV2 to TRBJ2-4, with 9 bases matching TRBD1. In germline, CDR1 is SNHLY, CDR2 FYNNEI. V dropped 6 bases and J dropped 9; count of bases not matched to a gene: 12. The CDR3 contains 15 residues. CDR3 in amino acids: CASSALTGGEGIQYF. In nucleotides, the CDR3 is TGTGCCAGCAGCGCATTGACAGGGGGAGAGGGCATTCAGTACTTC.

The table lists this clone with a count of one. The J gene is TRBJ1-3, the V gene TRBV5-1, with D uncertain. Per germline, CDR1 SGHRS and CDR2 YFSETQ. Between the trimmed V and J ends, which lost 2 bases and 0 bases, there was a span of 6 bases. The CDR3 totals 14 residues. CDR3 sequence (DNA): TGCGCCAGCAGCTTCGCAGACTCTGGAAACACCATATATTTT. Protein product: CASSFADSGNTIYF. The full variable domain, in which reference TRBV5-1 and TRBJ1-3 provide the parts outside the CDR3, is KAGVTQTPRYLIKTRGQQVTLSCSPISGHRSVSWYQQTPGQGLQFLFEYFSETQRNKGNFPGRFSGRQFSNSRSEMNVSTLELGDSALYLCASSFADSGNTIYFGEGSWLTVV.

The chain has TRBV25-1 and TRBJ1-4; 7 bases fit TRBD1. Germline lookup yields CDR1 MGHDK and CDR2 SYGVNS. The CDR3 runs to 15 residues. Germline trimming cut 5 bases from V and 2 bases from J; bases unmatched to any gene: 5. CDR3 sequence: CASSQGTVTNEKLFF. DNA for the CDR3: TGTGCCAGCAGTCAAGGGACAGTGACTAATGAAAAACTGTTTTTT.